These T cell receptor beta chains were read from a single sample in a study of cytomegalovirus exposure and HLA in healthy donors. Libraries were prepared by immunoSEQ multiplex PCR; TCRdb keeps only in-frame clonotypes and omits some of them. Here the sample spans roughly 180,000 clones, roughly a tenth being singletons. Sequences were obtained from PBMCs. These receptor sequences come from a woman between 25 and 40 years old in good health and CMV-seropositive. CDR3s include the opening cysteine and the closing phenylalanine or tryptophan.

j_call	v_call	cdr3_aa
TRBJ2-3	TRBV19	CASSIGQFTDTQYF
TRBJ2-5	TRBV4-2	CASSSIAGDGWETQYF
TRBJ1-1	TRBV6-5	CASSSTGMNTEAFF
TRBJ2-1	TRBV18	CASSPGQGSYNEQFF
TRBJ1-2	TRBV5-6	CASSFNRDRGSYGYTF
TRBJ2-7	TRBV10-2	CASSGSGYEQYF
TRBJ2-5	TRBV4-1	CASSHSDRAQETQYF
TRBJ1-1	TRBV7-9	CASRGGGNDAFF
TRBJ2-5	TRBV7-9	CASSSPETGRETQYF
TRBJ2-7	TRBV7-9	CASSLRRGQDIYEQYF
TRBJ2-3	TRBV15	CATSRDWTSGSTDTQYF
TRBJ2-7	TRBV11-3	CASSLRGEDGNEQYF
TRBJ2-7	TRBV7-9	CASSLRGTTGHYEQYF
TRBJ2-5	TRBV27	CASSFDRVTRETQYF
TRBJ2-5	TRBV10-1	CASSAGGTETQYF
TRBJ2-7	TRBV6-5	CASSSPGQGPKAYF
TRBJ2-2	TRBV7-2	CASSPVGLAVNTGELFF
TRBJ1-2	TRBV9	CASSDPRGDYGYTF
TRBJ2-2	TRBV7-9	CASSFTGGIVGELFF
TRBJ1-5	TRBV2	CASRQGINQPQHF
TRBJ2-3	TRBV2	CASAGLAGTDTQYF
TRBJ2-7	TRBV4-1	CASRLSGGQGAYEQYF
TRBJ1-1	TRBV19	CASTKQGDRGTEAFF
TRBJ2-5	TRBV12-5	CASGQREGQETQYF
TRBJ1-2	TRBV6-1	CASSPGQGNYGYTF
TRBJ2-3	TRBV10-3	CAIRPMLGQGVTDTQYF
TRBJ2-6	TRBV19	CASSRGTGGTGANVLTF
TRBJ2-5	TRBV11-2	CASSLAASGRETQYF
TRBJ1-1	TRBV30	CAWKEGLSTEAFF
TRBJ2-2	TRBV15	CATSSVREGKLFF
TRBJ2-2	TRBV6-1	CASSEVWNTGELFF
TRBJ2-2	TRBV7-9	CASSPGLAGIDGELFF
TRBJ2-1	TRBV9	CASSPWAEPTEQFF
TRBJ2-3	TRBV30	CAWKVFLERGPTDTQYF
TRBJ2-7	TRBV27	CASSSGQDYEQYF
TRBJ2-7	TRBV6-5	CATGSGSGDYEQYF